Described below is a single TCR beta chain sequence and its context. The antigen is unknown. This record belongs to a study of T cell responses to AZD1222 COVID-19 vaccine. Profiled with immunoSEQ multiplex PCR; TCRdb holds only in-frame clones, not every one. The sample holds approximately 100,000 clones, 90% seen once. This CDR3 is 13 amino acids long. Deletions cut 4 bases from V and 6 bases from J, with 15 bases between. CDR1 and CDR2 from the germline V gene are SQVTM and ANQGSEA. General study results and limits: Rises in breadth and depth of Spike-specific TCRs came after two AZD1222 doses. Epitopes outside B.1.351 and B.1.1.7 mutated regions reportedly drew nearly half of spike TCRs. Among the donors, most were white British and more were female, and clonal diversity was possibly underestimated. Every sample of the repertoires postdated the peak T cell response.

This rearrangement joins TRBV29-1 to TRBJ1-1; D remains ambiguous. The material sequenced was peripheral blood, taken on day 0 of AZD1222 vaccination. The source is an adult in good health. DNA of the CDR3: TGCAGCGTTGGCAACAGCAGGTGGCCTGAAGCTTTCTTT. Translation gives CSVGNSRWPEAFF.